Presented here are 9 T cell receptor beta chains from one specimen sequenced in a study of breast tumors, draining lymph nodes, adjacent tissues. Each CDR3 protein gets one entry after TCRdb re-called the multiplex PCR reads with MiXCR. The sample carries some 47,000 distinct CDR3 sequences, roughly 39% recorded once. Sequences were obtained from breast tumor tissue. These receptors all stem from a female donor with breast cancer. Some clones in this sample may be carry-over from other donors' samples.

This clonotype has at least ten counts. This chain uses TRBV15 with TRBJ2-7; 8 positions match TRBD1. The trim removed 6 bases at V and 5 bases at J, leaving 12 bases unmatched. The CDR3 is made up of 15 amino acids. Germline V gene data show CDR1 as LNHNV and CDR2 as YYDKDF (reference sequence). This CDR3 reads CATSRETGVRDEQYF. CDR3 nucleotide sequence: TGTGCCACCAGTCGTGAGACAGGGGTCCGAGACGAGCAGTACTTC.

This clonotype was picked up many times. The chain carries TRBV29-1 and TRBJ2-1; 7 bases are a match to TRBD2. The CDR3 is 18 residues long. V was pared by 4 bases and J by 0 bases, with 15 bases of the junction left unmatched. The germline V gene has CDR1 SQVTM and CDR2 ANQGSEA. The CDR3 loop is CSVAGGGGGRSSYNEQFF. For the CDR3, the DNA is TGCAGCGTTGCGGGTGGCGGGGGAGGGCGGAGCTCCTACAATGAGCAGTTCTTC.

This clonotype was detected many times. The J gene is TRBJ2-1, the V gene TRBV5-8; D is uncertain. The CDR3 contains 15 residues. Germline values: CDR1 SGHTS, CDR2 YDEGEE. V lost 1 base to trimming and J lost 0 bases, with 8 bases between them. The CDR3: CASSLKGPSYNEQFF. CDR3 in DNA: TGTGCCAGCAGCTTGAAGGGCCCCTCCTACAATGAGCAGTTCTTC. Using reference TRBV5-8 and TRBJ2-1 for the parts outside the CDR3, the full variable domain is EAGVTQSPTHLIKTRGQQATLRCSPISGHTSVYWYQQALGLGLQFLLWYDEGEERNRGNFPPRFSGRQFPNYSSELNVNALELEDSALYLCASSLKGPSYNEQFFGPGTRLTVL.

This chain uses TRBV4-1 with TRBJ2-7; D may be TRBD1 or TRBD2 (5 bases each). Trimming pared 1 base from V and 3 bases from J, leaving 10 bases between. CDR3 length: 14 amino acids. Germline V lookup: CDR1 MGHRA, CDR2 YSYEKL. The CDR3 nucleotides read TGCGCCAGCAGCCAAGTTGGGGGAGACTACGAGCAGTACTTC. This translates into CASSQVGGDYEQYF.

The table lists this clonotype with many counts. The genes are TRBV13 and TRBJ2-7, with 11 bases identical to TRBD1. The V gene's germline CDR1 is PRHDT and CDR2 FYEKMQ (reference sequence). V shed 5 bases, J shed 5 bases, and the junction held 5 bases outside the gene matches. This CDR3 spans 14 amino acids. Here the CDR3 reads CASSRDRGAHEQYF. The CDR3 bases are TGTGCCAGCAGCAGGGACAGGGGGGCTCACGAGCAGTACTTC.

This clonotype was detected many times. V and J are TRBV19 and TRBJ2-1; D remains ambiguous. Germline CDR1 and CDR2: LNHDA and SQIVND (reference sequence). Trimming took 7 bases from V and 0 from J, leaving 16 bases between them. This CDR3 comprises 16 residues. The CDR3 DNA reads as TGTGCCAGTACCACGATGGACCGAAGCTCCTACAATGAGCAGTTCTTC. It encodes CASTTMDRSSYNEQFF.

This clonotype was observed a few times. This may come from a read error, since a much larger clone is one base off. CDR3 DNA: TGCAGTGCTATGTCCGGGACACACTATGCCTACACCTTC. Protein sequence: CSAMSGTHYAYTF. The V call is TRBV20-1, the J call TRBJ1-2; tentatively, D is TRBD1 (6 bases). Per germline, CDR1 DFQATT and CDR2 SNEGSKA (reference sequence). CDR3 length equals 13 residues.

The gene calls are TRBV7-3 and TRBJ1-3; D is unclear. Germline V gene sequence: CDR1 SGHTA, CDR2 FQGTGA. The V end lost 6 bases, the J end lost 0 bases, and 6 bases lay between the germline ends. The CDR3 loop spans 13 amino acids. In DNA, the CDR3 is TGTGCCAGCAGTCTACTCTCTGGAAACACCATATATTTT. Its translation: CASSLLSGNTIYF.

For this clonotype: This likely comes from a read error, as the CDR3 has no conserved phenylalanine or tryptophan at its end. The chain is built from TRBV7-3 and TRBJ1-6; TRBD1 aligns across 7 bases. The germline V gene encodes CDR1 SGHTA and CDR2 FQGTGA. The CDR3 has 13 residues. Losses at the gene ends were 5 bases for V and 10 bases for J; bases not matched to a gene: 5. The CDR3 DNA follows: TGTGCCAGCAGCGGGGACAGTAACTCACCCCTCCACCTT. It encodes CASSGDSNSPLHL.